This entry features one T cell receptor (beta chain) sequence. PCR used 60 Vbeta primers and 13 Jbeta primers. This table comes from immunoSEQ multiplex PCR, and its TCRdb copy is limited to in-frame clones, with some not included. The sample shows 150,000 to 200,000 clones, roughly three quarters of them seen only once. The entry originates in a study of cytomegalovirus exposure and HLA in healthy donors. This CDR3 is 17 amino acids long. Germline lookup yields CDR1 SGHTA and CDR2 FQGNSA. Trimming shortened V by 3 bases and J by 4 bases, and 18 bases separated the two germline ends. The sequence derives from a woman in her forties or fifties in good health and CMV-seronegative. The genes are TRBV7-2 and TRBJ2-2; no definite D call. Sequenced material: PBMCs. This CDR3 is CASSFPLVVLSTGELFF. Here the CDR3 DNA reads TGTGCCAGCAGCTTCCCACTGGTAGTGCTGTCCACCGGGGAGCTGTTTTTT.